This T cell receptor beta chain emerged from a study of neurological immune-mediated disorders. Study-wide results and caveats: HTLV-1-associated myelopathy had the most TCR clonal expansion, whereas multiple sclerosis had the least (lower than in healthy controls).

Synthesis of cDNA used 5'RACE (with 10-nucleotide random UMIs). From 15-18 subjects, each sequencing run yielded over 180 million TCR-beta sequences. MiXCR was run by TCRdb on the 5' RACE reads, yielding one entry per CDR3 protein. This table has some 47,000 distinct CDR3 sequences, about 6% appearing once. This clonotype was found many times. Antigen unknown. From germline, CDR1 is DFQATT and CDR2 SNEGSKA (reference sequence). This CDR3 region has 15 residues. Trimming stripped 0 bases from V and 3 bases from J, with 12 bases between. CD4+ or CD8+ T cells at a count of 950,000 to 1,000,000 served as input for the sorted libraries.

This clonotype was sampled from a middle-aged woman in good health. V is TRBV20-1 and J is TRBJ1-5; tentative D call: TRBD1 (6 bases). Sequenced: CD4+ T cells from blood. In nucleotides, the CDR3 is TGCAGTGCTAGAGAAACAGGGTCCTCCAATCAGCCCCAGCATTTT. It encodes CSARETGSSNQPQHF.